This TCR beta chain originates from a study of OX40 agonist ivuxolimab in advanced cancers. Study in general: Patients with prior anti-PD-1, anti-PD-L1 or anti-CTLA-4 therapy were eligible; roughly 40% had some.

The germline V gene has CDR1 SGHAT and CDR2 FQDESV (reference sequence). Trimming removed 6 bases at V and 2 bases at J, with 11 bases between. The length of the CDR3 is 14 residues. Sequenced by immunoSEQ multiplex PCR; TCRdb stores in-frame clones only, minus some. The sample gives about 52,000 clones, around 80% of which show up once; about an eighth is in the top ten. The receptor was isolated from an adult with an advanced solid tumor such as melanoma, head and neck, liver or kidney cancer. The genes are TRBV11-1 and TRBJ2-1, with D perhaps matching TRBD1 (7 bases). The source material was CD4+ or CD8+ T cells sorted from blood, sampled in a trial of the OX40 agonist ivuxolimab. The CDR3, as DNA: TGTGCCAGCAGGGGGGGACAGACCTACAATGAGCAGTTCTTC. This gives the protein CASRGGQTYNEQFF.